This T cell receptor beta chain stems from a study of cytomegalovirus exposure and HLA in healthy donors. Primers included in the PCR were 60 Vbeta and 13 Jbeta primers. Profiled with immunoSEQ multiplex PCR; TCRdb holds only in-frame clones, not every one. There are about 180,000 clones in the sample; approximately 79% occur only once, and under 0.9% lies in the top ten. CDR3 length: 16 residues. Germline assignment: CDR1 MDHEN and CDR2 SYDVKM. V lost 1 base and J lost 4; bases outside the gene matches: 7. Material: PBMCs. The chain joins TRBV28 to TRBJ2-5; 9 bases match TRBD1. This receptor was taken from a woman between 40 and 50 years old in good health and CMV-seronegative. The CDR3 is CASSLSGQGDGETQYF. The CDR3 DNA follows: TGTGCCAGCAGTTTATCGGGACAGGGAGATGGAGAGACCCAGTACTTC. Together with reference TRBV28 and TRBJ2-5, the CDR3 gives the full variable domain: DVKVTQSSRYLVKRTGEKVFLECVQDMDHENMFWYRQDPGLGLRLIYFSYDVKMKEKGDIPEGYSVSREKKERFSLILESASTNQTSMYLCASSLSGQGDGETQYFGPGTRLLVL.